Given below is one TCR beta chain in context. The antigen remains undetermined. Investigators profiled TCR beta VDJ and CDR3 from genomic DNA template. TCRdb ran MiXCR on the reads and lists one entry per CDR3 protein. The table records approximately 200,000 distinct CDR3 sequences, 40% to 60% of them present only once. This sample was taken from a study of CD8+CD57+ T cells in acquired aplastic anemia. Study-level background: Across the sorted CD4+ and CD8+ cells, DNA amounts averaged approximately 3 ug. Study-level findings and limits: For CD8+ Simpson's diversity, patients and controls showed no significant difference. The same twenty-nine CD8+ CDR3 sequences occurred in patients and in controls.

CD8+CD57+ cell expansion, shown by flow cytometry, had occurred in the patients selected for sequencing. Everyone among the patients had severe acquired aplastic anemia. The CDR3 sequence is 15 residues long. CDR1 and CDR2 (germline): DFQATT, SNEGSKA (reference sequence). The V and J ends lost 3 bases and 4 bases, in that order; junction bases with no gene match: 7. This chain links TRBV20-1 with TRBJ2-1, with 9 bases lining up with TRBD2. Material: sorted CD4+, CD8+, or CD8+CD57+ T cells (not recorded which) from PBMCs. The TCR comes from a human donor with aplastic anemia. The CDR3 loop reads CSASTGTSFYNEQFF. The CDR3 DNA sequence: TGCAGTGCTAGCACCGGGACTAGCTTTTACAATGAGCAGTTCTTC.